This is a list of T cell receptor beta chains from one sample in a study of shared clonotypes between healthy human individuals. Data came from immunoSEQ multiplex PCR; TCRdb stores just in-frame clones and leaves some out. The repertoire holds 2 million to 2.5 million clones, with 85% to 95% as singletons. Sequencing used naive CD4+ T cells from PBMCs. These receptors were collected from a man aged 18 to 35 in good health. Some clones in this sample may be carry-over from other donors' samples. CDR3s include the opening cysteine and the closing phenylalanine or tryptophan. The D gene is left open where the match is weak. Clone size is not always given. Where it is, it says once, few, many or a class for expanded clones.

V	J	D	size	DNA	CDR3
TRBV9	TRBJ2-7	TRBD2	NA	TGTGCCAGCAGCGCGGGACTAGCGGGGCCATACGAGCAGTACTTC	CASSAGLAGPYEQYF
TRBV15	TRBJ1-5	NA	few	TGTGCCACCAGCAGAGATCAAGGTCAGCCCCAGCATTTT	CATSRDQGQPQHF
TRBV7-2	TRBJ2-2	NA	NA	TGTGCCAGCAGCATGGGACGGATAAGCGGGGAGCTGTTTTTT	CASSMGRISGELFF
TRBV18	TRBJ1-3	NA	NA	TGTGCCAGCTCACCACCGCTAGGCTCTGGAAACACCATATATTTT	CASSPPLGSGNTIYF
TRBV29-1	TRBJ2-3	NA	NA	TGCAGCGTCGCCCGAACGGGGGACACTTCGGGGTATACGCAGTATTTT	CSVARTGDTSGYTQYF
TRBV5-5	TRBJ1-5	TRBD1	many	TGTGCCAGCAGCTTGTACGCAGGGGGTAACAATCAGCCCCAGCATTTT	CASSLYAGGNNQPQHF
TRBV5-6	TRBJ2-6	NA	NA	TGTGCCAGCAGCAGTGGACAGCACTCTGGGGCCAACGTCCTGACTTTC	CASSSGQHSGANVLTF
TRBV7-3	TRBJ2-1	NA	NA	TGTGCCAGCAGCGTATCAGGGAGCTCCTACAATGAGCAGTTCTTC	CASSVSGSSYNEQFF
TRBV9	TRBJ1-2	NA	NA	TGTGCCAGCAGCGTAGGAGTCACGGGCTATGGCTACACCTTC	CASSVGVTGYGYTF
TRBV18	TRBJ1-3	NA	NA	TGTGCCAGCTCGCCGGGCGGGGCGAACACCATATATTTT	CASSPGGANTIYF
TRBV18	TRBJ1-2	NA	once	TGTGCCAGCTCACCTAATATCGTCCTACCCCATGGCTACACCTTC	CASSPNIVLPHGYTF
TRBV5-1	TRBJ1-4	TRBD1	NA	TGCGCCAGCAGCCTCGGGGACAGTGCAACTAATGAAAAACTGTTTTTT	CASSLGDSATNEKLFF
TRBV9	TRBJ2-5	NA	NA	TGTGCCAGCAGCGTAGTTGGAACTAATCAAGAGACCCAGTACTTC	CASSVVGTNQETQYF
TRBV4-2	TRBJ2-7	NA	once	TGTGCCAGCAGCCCCCCTGGGTCGCTCTCCTACGAGCAGTACTTC	CASSPPGSLSYEQYF
TRBV18	TRBJ2-1	TRBD2	NA	TGTGCCAGCTCACTAGCGGGAATCGCCTACAATGAGCAGTTCTTC	CASSLAGIAYNEQFF
TRBV6-1	TRBJ2-3	NA	NA	TGTGCCAGCAGTGCCTACGCAGGGGCCACAGATACGCAGTATTTT	CASSAYAGATDTQYF
TRBV6-5	TRBJ2-1	NA	NA	TGTGCCACGAGGGGTGTCAATGAGCAGTTCTTC	CATRGVNEQFF
TRBV7-9	TRBJ1-2	NA	once	TGTGCCAGCAGCTCCGGAGAATTTTTTGGCTACACCTTC	CASSSGEFFGYTF
TRBV19	TRBJ2-6	TRBD2	NA	TGTGCCAGTAGCCTTGCAACTAGCGGGAGGGCCTCAGGGGCCAACGTCCTGACTTTC	CASSLATSGRASGANVLTF
TRBV9	TRBJ2-1	NA	NA	TGTGCCAGCAGCGTAGTAGGTCATGGGGGCGGTGAGCAGTTCTTC	CASSVVGHGGGEQFF
TRBV28	TRBJ2-2	NA	NA	TGTGCCAGCAGTTTAAGAGGGGGGGCAACCGGGGAGCTGTTTTTT	CASSLRGGATGELFF
TRBV30	TRBJ1-2	TRBD1	NA	TGTGCCTGGAACCAGGACAGGGGGAACTATGGCTACACCTTC	CAWNQDRGNYGYTF
TRBV28	TRBJ2-3	TRBD2	NA	TGTGCCAGCAGTTTGTTGTCCCCACTAGCGGGAGGGCCAGGTACGCAGTATTTT	CASSLLSPLAGGPGTQYF
TRBV5-8	TRBJ2-7	NA	NA	TGTGCCAGCCGCCAAACCGGGGCAACCTACGAGCAGTACTTC	CASRQTGATYEQYF
TRBV30	TRBJ1-6	NA	NA	TGTGCCTCCAAGTATGGGGGTAGCTCCTATAATTCACCCCTCCACTTT	CASKYGGSSYNSPLHF
TRBV18	TRBJ2-3	NA	NA	TGTGCCAGCTCGTTAAGAGTTGGATTTGAAGATACGCAGTATTTT	CASSLRVGFEDTQYF
TRBV10-2	TRBJ1-2	TRBD1	NA	TGCGCCAGCAGTGAGCCCTATTCCGGGACAGGGGGCAACTATGGCTACACCTTC	CASSEPYSGTGGNYGYTF
TRBV28	TRBJ1-4	NA	NA	TGTGCCAGCAGCTTTTCTACCCGACGTAGTAAAAATGAAAAACTGTTTTTT	CASSFSTRRSKNEKLFF
TRBV9	TRBJ1-3	NA	NA	TGTGCCAGCAGCGTAGAGGATAGAAACACCATATATTTT	CASSVEDRNTIYF
TRBV6-5	TRBJ2-6	TRBD1	once	TGTGCCAGCAGTTTACAGGGGACTGGGGCCAACGTCCTGACTTTC	CASSLQGTGANVLTF
TRBV9	TRBJ2-2	NA	NA	TGTGCCAGCAGCGGACGTGCCACCGGGGAGCTGTTTTTT	CASSGRATGELFF
TRBV29-1	TRBJ2-3	NA	once	TGCAGCGCGGGGGCCGACAACACAGATACGCAGTATTTT	CSAGADNTDTQYF
TRBV7-9	TRBJ2-3	NA	NA	TGTGCCAGCAGCTGGGGCCTAGGACAGATTAGCACAGATACGCAGTATTTT	CASSWGLGQISTDTQYF
TRBV2	TRBJ2-7	NA	NA	TGTGCCACCACGACGTTCTACGAGCAGTACTTC	CATTTFYEQYF
TRBV6-5	TRBJ1-1	TRBD1	once	TGTGCCAGCATGGAACCAACAGGGGGGAACACTGAAGCTTTCTTT	CASMEPTGGNTEAFF
TRBV5-1	TRBJ2-7	NA	NA	TGCGCCAGCAGCTTGGACCGCGAGCAGTACTTC	CASSLDREQYF
TRBV5-1	TRBJ2-7	NA	NA	TGCGCCAGCAGCTTGTCTGGGACAAGACCCTACGAGCAGTACTTC	CASSLSGTRPYEQYF
TRBV7-2	TRBJ1-5	TRBD1	NA	TGTGCCAGCAGCTTAGATCCAGGGGGCACTCAGCCCCAGCATTTT	CASSLDPGGTQPQHF
TRBV7-9	TRBJ2-3	NA	NA	TGTGCCAGCAGCCCCACCAGGGTCTCTAGCACAGATACGCAGTATTTT	CASSPTRVSSTDTQYF